This is a list of T cell receptor beta chains from one sample in a study of T-cell memory formation after mild COVID-19. TCRdb passed the 5' RACE reads through MiXCR, listing each CDR3 protein once. The table lists 270,000 or so distinct CDR3 sequences, 16% of them singletons. Sequenced sample: PBMCs or a T cell subset sorted from them (not recorded which). These receptor sequences come from a man aged 18 to 35 who had mild COVID-19 (a few samples of this study predate the infection). Cell type and time point are not known. Both conserved end residues are part of each CDR3. D genes are given only for firm matches. Where a row states a size, it is once, few, many or the class of an expanded clone; other rows omit it.

j_call,d_call,clone_size,v_call,cdr3_aa,cdr3_nt
TRBJ2-5,-,few,TRBV4-1,CASSQVPRGGRYQETQYF,TGCGCCAGCAGCCAAGTTCCCAGGGGAGGGAGGTACCAAGAGACCCAGTACTTC
TRBJ2-3,-,-,TRBV11-2,CASSWGLIGDTQYF,TGTGCCAGCAGCTGGGGGTTAATTGGAGATACGCAGTATTTT
TRBJ1-5,-,-,TRBV14,CASSQGFGQPQHF,TGTGCCAGCAGCCAAGGGTTCGGTCAGCCCCAGCATTTT
TRBJ2-2,TRBD1,-,TRBV7-6,CASSHRDRVTGELFF,TGTGCCAGCAGCCACCGGGACAGGGTCACCGGGGAGCTGTTTTTT
TRBJ2-1,-,-,TRBV7-2,CASSRGAPDYNEQFF,TGTGCCAGCAGCCGGGGGGCCCCAGATTACAATGAGCAGTTCTTC
TRBJ1-6,-,-,TRBV4-1,CASSQVVKGGSPLHF,TGCGCCAGCAGCCAAGTGGTGAAAGGGGGTTCACCCCTCCACTTT
TRBJ1-5,-,-,TRBV6-2/TRBV6-3,CASSYNTGSSNQPQHF,TGTGCCAGCAGTTACAATACAGGCTCTAGCAATCAGCCCCAGCATTTT
TRBJ2-3,-,few,TRBV7-3,CASSFIGGANTQYF,TGTGCCAGCAGCTTCATAGGGGGGGCAAATACGCAGTATTTT
TRBJ2-1,TRBD1,-,TRBV6-5,CASSYSRGGREQFF,TGTGCCAGCAGTTACTCGAGAGGGGGCCGGGAGCAGTTCTTC
TRBJ2-3,-,-,TRBV6-2/TRBV6-3,CASSSIQGGTSTDTQYF,TGTGCCAGCAGTTCAATTCAGGGGGGTACTAGCACAGATACGCAGTATTTT
TRBJ1-4,-,-,TRBV7-9,CASSPRGGNEKLFF,TGTGCCAGCAGCCCGAGGGGGGGTAATGAAAAACTGTTTTTT
TRBJ2-3,TRBD2,few,TRBV12-3/TRBV12-4,CASSLRRGNTDTQYF,TGTGCCAGCAGTTTGAGGCGGGGGAACACAGATACGCAGTATTTT
TRBJ1-1,-,few,TRBV5-5,CASSLMGPPNTEAFF,TGTGCCAGCAGCTTGATGGGACCGCCGAACACTGAAGCTTTCTTT
TRBJ2-7,-,-,TRBV5-1,CASRLTYEQYF,TGCGCCAGCAGATTAACCTACGAGCAGTACTTC
TRBJ2-3,-,-,TRBV11-2,CASSFTGPTDTQYF,TGTGCCAGCAGCTTTACAGGTCCCACAGATACGCAGTATTTT
TRBJ2-2,-,-,TRBV20-1,CSADPDRNTGELFF,TGCAGTGCCGACCCGGACAGGAACACCGGGGAGCTGTTTTTT
TRBJ2-1,TRBD2,-,TRBV12-3/TRBV12-4,CASSLWTSGGSWFF,TGTGCCAGCAGTCTCTGGACTAGCGGGGGGTCTTGGTTCTTC